The source of this T cell receptor (beta chain) is a study of cytomegalovirus exposure and HLA in healthy donors. Study-level information: Unique TCR beta sequences numbering about 100 million came from around 180 million T cells in an earlier analysis.

Concerning this clone: The target antigen is unknown.

Germline V gene sequence: CDR1 SGHNT, CDR2 YYREEE (reference sequence). V was cut by 0 bases and J by 2 bases, with 5 bases left in between. The CDR3 has 13 residues. Use of 60 Vbeta and 13 Jbeta primers characterized the PCR. The assay was immunoSEQ multiplex PCR, and TCRdb's table has in-frame clones only and misses some. This sample has roughly 120,000 clones, with around 80% found just once. Study-level findings and limits: As was reported, the HLA-A and HLA-B alleles of most subjects were accurately predicted from TCR beta sequences.

Sample: PBMCs. The chain links TRBV5-4 to TRBJ2-5, with no clear D. The sequence came from a man aged 30 to 45 in good health and CMV-seropositive. CDR3 sequence: CASSLAPQETQYF. CDR3 nucleotide sequence: TGTGCCAGCAGCTTGGCCCCGCAAGAGACCCAGTACTTC.